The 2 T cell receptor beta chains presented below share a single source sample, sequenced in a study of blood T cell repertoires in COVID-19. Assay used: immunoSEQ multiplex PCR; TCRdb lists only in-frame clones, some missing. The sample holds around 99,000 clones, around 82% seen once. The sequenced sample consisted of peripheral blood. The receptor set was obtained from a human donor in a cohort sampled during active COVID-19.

CDR3 protein: CASSYSSGRGTYEQYF. The CDR3 DNA reads as TGTGCCAGCAGTTATTCTAGCGGGAGGGGAACCTACGAGCAGTACTTC. The chain recombines TRBV28 with TRBJ2-7, with 12 bases that match TRBD2. The V gene's germline CDR1 is MDHEN and CDR2 SYDVKM. This CDR3 comprises 16 residues. V lost 4 bases, J lost 2 bases, and 6 bases stayed unmatched.

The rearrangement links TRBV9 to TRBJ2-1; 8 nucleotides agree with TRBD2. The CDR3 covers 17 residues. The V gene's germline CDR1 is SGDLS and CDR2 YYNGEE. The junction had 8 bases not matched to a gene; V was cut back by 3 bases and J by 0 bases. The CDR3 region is CASSASHSGNSYNEQFF. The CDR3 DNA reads TGTGCCAGCAGCGCCTCCCATAGCGGGAACTCCTACAATGAGCAGTTCTTC.